This T cell receptor (beta chain) was sequenced in a study of neurological immune-mediated disorders. Study overall: Secondary progressive disease was present in 3, and relapsing-remitting disease in some 30, of the 35 or so multiple sclerosis patients.

This clonotype occurred many times. Its antigen is not identified. Germline V gives CDR1 DFQATT, CDR2 SNEGSKA (reference sequence). The CDR3 is 12 residues long. The ends were cut back, 1 base at V and 6 bases at J, with 4 bases in the middle. Study-wide results and limits: Because no CDR3 amino acid sequences were shared across subjects by expanded clones, private repertoires were suggested in all groups.

Every sequencing run generated over 160 million TCR-beta sequences from 15-18 subjects. TCRdb independently ran MiXCR on the 5' RACE reads; one entry per CDR3 protein. In the table there are about 60,000 distinct CDR3 sequences, approximately 4.1% of which are singletons. The study built unsorted libraries from 2 million PBMCs kept at -80 C. The receptor was isolated from a man aged 50-59 years with multiple sclerosis. The genes are TRBV20-1 and TRBJ1-6; D unresolved. Sequenced input: PBMCs. The CDR3 here is CSARVPNSPLHF. The CDR3 DNA is TGCAGTGCTAGAGTACCTAATTCACCCCTCCACTTT.